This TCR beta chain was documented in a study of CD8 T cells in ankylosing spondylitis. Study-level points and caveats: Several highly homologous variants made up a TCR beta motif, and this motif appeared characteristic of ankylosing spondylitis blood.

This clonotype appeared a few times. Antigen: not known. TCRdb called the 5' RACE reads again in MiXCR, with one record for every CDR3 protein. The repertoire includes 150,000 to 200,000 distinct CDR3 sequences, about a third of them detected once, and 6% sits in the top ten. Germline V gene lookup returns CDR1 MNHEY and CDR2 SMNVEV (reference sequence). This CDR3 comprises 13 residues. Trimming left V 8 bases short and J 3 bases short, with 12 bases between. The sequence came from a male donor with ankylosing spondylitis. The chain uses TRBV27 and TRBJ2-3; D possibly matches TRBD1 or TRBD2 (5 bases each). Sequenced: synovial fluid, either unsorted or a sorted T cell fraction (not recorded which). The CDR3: CASARDRTDTQYF. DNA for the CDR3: TGTGCCAGCGCCAGGGACCGTACAGATACGCAGTATTTT.